The 2 T cell receptor beta chains given below trace back to one sample, sequenced in a study of monozygotic twins with inflammatory bowel disease. TCRdb reprocessed the 5' RACE reads and stores each CDR3 protein as one record, lacking DNA. There are 190,000 or so distinct CDR3 sequences in the sample, with approximately 1.6% held by the top ten. Sequenced sample: blood. The receptors were sampled from a human donor with ulcerative colitis or Crohn's disease, or a healthy co-twin of an affected twin (not recorded which).

The chain links TRBV18 to TRBJ1-1. This CDR3 spans 13 amino acids. Germline V gene sequence: CDR1 KGHSH, CDR2 LQKENI. The CDR3: CASSQQTNTEAFF.

The chain has TRBV7-2 and TRBJ2-1; TCRdb names TRBD1, which stays unverified in the absence of DNA. The CDR3 runs 16 residues. Germline V lookup: CDR1 SGHTA, CDR2 FQGNSA. The CDR3 loop reads CASSSRVGGAYNEQFF.